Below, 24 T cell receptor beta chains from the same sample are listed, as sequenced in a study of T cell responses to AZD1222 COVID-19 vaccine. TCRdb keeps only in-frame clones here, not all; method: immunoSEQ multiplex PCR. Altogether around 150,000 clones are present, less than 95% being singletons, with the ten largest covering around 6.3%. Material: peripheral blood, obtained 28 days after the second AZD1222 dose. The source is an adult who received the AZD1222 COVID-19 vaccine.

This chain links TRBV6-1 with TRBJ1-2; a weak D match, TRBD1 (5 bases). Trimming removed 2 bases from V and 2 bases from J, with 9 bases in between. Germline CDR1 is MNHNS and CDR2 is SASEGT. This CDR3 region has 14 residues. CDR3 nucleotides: TGTGCCAGCAGTGAACGGGCAGGGAACTATGGCTACACCTTC. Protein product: CASSERAGNYGYTF.

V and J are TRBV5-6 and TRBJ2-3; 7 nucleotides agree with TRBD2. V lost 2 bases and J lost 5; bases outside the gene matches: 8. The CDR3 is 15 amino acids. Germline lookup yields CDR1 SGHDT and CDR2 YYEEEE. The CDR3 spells CASSFTSGIGDTQYF. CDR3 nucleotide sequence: TGTGCCAGCAGCTTCACCAGCGGGATTGGAGATACGCAGTATTTT.

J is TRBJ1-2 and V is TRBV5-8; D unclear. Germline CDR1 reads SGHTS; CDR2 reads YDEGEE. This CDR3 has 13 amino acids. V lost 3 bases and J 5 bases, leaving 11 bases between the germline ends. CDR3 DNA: TGTGCCAGCAGCTGGCAGGTGTCTTATGGCTACACCTTC. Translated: CASSWQVSYGYTF.

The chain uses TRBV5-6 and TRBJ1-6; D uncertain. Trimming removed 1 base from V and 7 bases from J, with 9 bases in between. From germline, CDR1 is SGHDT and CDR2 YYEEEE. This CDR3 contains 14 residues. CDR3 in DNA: TGTGCCAGCAGCTTGCAGGCAGCCAATTCACCCCTCCACTTT. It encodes CASSLQAANSPLHF.

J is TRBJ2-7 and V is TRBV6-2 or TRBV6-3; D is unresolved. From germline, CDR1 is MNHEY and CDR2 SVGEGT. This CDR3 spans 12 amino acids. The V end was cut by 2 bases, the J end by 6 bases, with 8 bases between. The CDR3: CASSYPGSEQYF. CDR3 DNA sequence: TGTGCCAGCAGTTACCCTGGTTCCGAGCAGTACTTC.

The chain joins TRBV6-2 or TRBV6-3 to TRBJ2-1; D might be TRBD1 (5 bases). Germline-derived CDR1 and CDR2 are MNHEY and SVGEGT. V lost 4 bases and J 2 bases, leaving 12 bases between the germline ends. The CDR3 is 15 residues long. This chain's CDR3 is CASSLTVAAYNEQFF. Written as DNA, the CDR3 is TGTGCCAGCAGTTTGACAGTTGCGGCCTACAATGAGCAGTTCTTC.

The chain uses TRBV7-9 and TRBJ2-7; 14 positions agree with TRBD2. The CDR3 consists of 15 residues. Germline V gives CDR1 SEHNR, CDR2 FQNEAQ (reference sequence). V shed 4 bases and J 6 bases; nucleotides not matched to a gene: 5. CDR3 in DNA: TGTGCCAGCAGCTCCGGGACTAGCGGGGGAGTCGAGCAGTACTTC. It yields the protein CASSSGTSGGVEQYF.

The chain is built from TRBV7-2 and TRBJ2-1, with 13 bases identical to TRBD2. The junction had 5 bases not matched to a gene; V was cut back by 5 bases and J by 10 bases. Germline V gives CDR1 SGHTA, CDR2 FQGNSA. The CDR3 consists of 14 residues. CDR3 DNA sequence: TGTGCCAGCAGCCACGGACTAGCGGGAGAAGAGCAGTTCTTC. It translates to CASSHGLAGEEQFF. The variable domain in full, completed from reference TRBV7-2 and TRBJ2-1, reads GAGVSQSPSNKVTEKGKDVELRCDPISGHTALYWYRQSLGQGLEFLIYFQGNSAPDKSGLPSDRFSAERTGGSVSTLTIQRTQQEDSAVYLCASSHGLAGEEQFFGPGTRLTVL.

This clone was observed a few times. DNA for the CDR3: TGTGCCAGCAGCCTACAAAGGACAGGGACGTGGGTAGAGACCCAGTACTTC. It codes for CASSLQRTGTWVETQYF. The chain recombines TRBV7-9 with TRBJ2-5; the match to TRBD1 covers 8 bases. This CDR3 region has 17 residues. Germline trimming cut 5 bases from V and 4 bases from J; bases unmatched to any gene: 15. Germline V gene data show CDR1 as SEHNR and CDR2 as FQNEAQ (reference sequence).

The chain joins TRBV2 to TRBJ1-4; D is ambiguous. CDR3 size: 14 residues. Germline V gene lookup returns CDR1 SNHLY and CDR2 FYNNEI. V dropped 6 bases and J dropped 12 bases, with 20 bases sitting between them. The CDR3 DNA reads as TGTGCCAGCAGAGTAGGACTCATTCCTGGGGAACTGTTTTTT. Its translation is CASRVGLIPGELFF.

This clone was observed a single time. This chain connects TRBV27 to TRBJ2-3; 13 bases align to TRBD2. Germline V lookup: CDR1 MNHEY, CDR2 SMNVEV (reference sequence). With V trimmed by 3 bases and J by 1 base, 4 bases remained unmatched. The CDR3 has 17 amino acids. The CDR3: CASSLGLAGRGTDTQYF. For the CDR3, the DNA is TGTGCCAGCAGTTTGGGACTAGCGGGAAGGGGCACAGATACGCAGTATTTT.

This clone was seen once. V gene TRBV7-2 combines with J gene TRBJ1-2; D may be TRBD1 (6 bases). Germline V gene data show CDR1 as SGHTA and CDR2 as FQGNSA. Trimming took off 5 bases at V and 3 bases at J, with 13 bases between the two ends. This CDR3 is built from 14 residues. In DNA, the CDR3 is TGTGCCAGCAGCCCCCAACAGGGAGACTATGGCTACACCTTC. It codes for CASSPQQGDYGYTF. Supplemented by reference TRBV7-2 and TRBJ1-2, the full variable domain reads GAGVSQSPSNKVTEKGKDVELRCDPISGHTALYWYRQSLGQGLEFLIYFQGNSAPDKSGLPSDRFSAERTGGSVSTLTIQRTQQEDSAVYLCASSPQQGDYGYTFGSGTRLTVV.

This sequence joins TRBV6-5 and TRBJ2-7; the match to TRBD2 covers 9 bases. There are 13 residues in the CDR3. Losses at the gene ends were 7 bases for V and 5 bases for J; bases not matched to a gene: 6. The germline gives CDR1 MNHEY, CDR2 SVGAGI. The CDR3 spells CASKVAGDNEQYF. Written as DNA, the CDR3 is TGTGCCAGCAAGGTAGCGGGGGATAACGAGCAGTACTTC.

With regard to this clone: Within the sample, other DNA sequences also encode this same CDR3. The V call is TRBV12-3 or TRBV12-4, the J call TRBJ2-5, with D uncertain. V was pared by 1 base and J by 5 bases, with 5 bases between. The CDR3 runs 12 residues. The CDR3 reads CASSLVGETQYF. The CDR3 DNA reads TGTGCCAGCAGTTTAGTCGGGGAGACCCAGTACTTC.

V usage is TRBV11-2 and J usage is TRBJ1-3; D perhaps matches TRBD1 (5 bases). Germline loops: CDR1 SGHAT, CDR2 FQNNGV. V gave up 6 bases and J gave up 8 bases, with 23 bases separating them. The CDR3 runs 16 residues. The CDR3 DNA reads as TGTGCCAGCAGACGAAACCTCGTCGGGAAAGGGGACACCATATATTTT. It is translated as CASRRNLVGKGDTIYF.

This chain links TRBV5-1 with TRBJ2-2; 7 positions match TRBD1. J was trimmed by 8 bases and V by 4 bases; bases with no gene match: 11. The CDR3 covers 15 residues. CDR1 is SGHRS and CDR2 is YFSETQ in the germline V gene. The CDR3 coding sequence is TGCGCCAGCAGCCTGGACGGACAGGAGAAGGGGGAGCTGTTTTTT. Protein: CASSLDGQEKGELFF.

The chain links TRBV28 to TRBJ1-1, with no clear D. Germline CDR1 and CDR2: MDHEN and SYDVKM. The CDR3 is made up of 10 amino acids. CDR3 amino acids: CGTSDTEAFF. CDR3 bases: TGTGGGACGTCGGACACTGAAGCTTTCTTT.

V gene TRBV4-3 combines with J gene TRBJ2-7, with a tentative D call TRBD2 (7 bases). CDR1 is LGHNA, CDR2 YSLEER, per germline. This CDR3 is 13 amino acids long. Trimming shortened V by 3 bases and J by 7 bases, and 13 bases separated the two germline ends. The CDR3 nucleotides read TGCGCCAGCAGCCAGAGGACAGCGGGGGAGCAGTACTTC. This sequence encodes CASSQRTAGEQYF.

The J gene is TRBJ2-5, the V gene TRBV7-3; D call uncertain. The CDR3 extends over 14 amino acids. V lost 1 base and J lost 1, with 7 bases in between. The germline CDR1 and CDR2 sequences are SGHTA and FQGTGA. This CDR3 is CASSLNLGQETQYF. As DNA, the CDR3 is TGTGCCAGCAGCTTAAATTTGGGCCAAGAGACCCAGTACTTC.

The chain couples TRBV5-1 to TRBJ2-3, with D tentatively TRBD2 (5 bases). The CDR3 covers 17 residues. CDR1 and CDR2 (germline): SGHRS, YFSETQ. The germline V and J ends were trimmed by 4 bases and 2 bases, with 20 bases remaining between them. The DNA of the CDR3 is TGCGCCAGCAGCCAAGCGGTCAGATATTCGAACACAGATACGCAGTATTTT. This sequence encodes CASSQAVRYSNTDTQYF.

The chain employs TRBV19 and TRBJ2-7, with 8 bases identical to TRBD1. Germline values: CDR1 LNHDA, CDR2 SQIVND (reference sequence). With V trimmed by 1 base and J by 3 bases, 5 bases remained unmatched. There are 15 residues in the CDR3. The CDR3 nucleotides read TGTGCCAGTAGTATAGGGGTACAGGGGGTCTACGAGCAGTACTTC. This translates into CASSIGVQGVYEQYF. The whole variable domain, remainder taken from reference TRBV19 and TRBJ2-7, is DGGITQSPKYLFRKEGQNVTLSCEQNLNHDAMYWYRQDPGQGLRLIYYSQIVNDFQKGDIAEGYSVSREKKESFPLTVTSAQKNPTAFYLCASSIGVQGVYEQYFGPGTRLTVT.

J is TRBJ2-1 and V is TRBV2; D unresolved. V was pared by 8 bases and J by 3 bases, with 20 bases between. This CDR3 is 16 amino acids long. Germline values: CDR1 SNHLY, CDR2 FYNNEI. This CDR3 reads CASVKSPAGRYNEQFF. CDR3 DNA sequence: TGTGCCAGCGTAAAATCCCCGGCTGGGCGCTACAATGAGCAGTTCTTC.

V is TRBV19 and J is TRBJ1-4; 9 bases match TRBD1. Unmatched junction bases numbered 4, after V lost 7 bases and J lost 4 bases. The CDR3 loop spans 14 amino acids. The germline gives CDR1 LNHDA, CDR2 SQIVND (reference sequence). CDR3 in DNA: TGTGCCAGTACCCGACAGGGGGTTAATGAAAAACTGTTTTTT. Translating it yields CASTRQGVNEKLFF.

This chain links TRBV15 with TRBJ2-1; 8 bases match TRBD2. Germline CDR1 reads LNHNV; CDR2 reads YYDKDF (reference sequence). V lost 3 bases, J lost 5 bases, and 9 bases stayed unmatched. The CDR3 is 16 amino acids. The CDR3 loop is CATSRSSGRVHNEQFF. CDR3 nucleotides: TGTGCCACCAGCAGGTCGAGCGGGAGAGTCCACAATGAGCAGTTCTTC. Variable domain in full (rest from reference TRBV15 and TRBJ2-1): DAMVIQNPRYQVTQFGKPVTLSCSQTLNHNVMYWYQQKSSQAPKLLFHYYDKDFNNEADTPDNFQSRRPNTSFCFLDIRSPGLGDTAMYLCATSRSSGRVHNEQFFGPGTRLTVL.